This T cell receptor (beta chain) was identified during a study of T cells expressing NK-cell markers. Study results and limitations: NKG2C+ dominant clonotypes from roughly 6 donors made up roughly 1.0-8% of CD8+ T cells.

From the 5' RACE reads, TCRdb lists one entry per CDR3 protein and no DNA. In all, the sample yields 350,000 to 400,000 distinct CDR3 sequences. Looked up from germline, CDR1 is ENHRY and CDR2 is SYGVKD. The CDR3 is 16 amino acids. To note about this clonotype: The antigen is unknown.

The chain links TRBV10-3 to TRBJ1-3. The specimen sequenced was blood T cells: a sorted CD56 or NKG2C T cell subset, CD4+ or CD8+ T cells, or bulk PBMC T cells (not recorded which). This receptor was obtained from a woman aged 45-60 years in good health. The CDR3 protein is CAISDGGSLSGNTIYF.